These 32 T cell receptor beta chains were sequenced from one sample in a study of OX40 agonist ivuxolimab in advanced cancers. TCRdb's table, derived via immunoSEQ multiplex PCR, lists solely in-frame clones and lacks some. This table holds over 75,000 clones, roughly 89% found once. The sequencing here drew on CD4+ or CD8+ T cells sorted from blood, taken in a trial of the OX40 agonist ivuxolimab. These receptors were taken from an adult with an advanced solid tumor such as melanoma, head and neck, liver or kidney cancer.

The gene calls are TRBV5-1 and TRBJ2-1; TRBD1 is a possible D gene (5 bases). The CDR3 is 15 residues long. Germline values: CDR1 SGHRS, CDR2 YFSETQ. V was trimmed by 4 bases and J by 0 bases, leaving 11 bases between them. CDR3 sequence reads: CASSPTGSSYNEQFF. The CDR3 DNA reads as TGCGCCAGCAGCCCAACAGGTAGCTCCTACAATGAGCAGTTCTTC.

The chain recombines TRBV30 with TRBJ2-6; a possible D gene is TRBD2 (5 bases). Trimming took 0 bases from V and 5 from J, leaving 14 bases between them. This CDR3 comprises 16 residues. Germline CDR1 reads GTSNPN; CDR2 reads SVGIG (reference sequence). Written as DNA, the CDR3 is TGTGCCTGGAGTGTTATAGAGGACTCCTGGGCCAACGTCCTGACTTTC. Amino acids: CAWSVIEDSWANVLTF. Full variable domain (rest looked up from reference TRBV30 and TRBJ2-6): SQTIHQWPATLVQPVGSPLSLECTVEGTSNPNLYWYRQAAGRGLQLLFYSVGIGQISSEVPQNLSASRPQDRQFILSSKKLLLSDSGFYLCAWSVIEDSWANVLTFGAGSRLTVL.

This chain joins TRBV11-3 and TRBJ2-7; possible D gene TRBD1, 5 bases. The CDR3 is made up of 14 amino acids. Germline-derived CDR1 and CDR2 are SGHNT and YENEEA. The V end was cut by 8 bases, the J end by 0 bases, with 14 bases between. Here the CDR3 reads CASAPRAFSYEQYF. CDR3 sequence (DNA): TGTGCCAGCGCCCCCAGGGCTTTCTCCTACGAGCAGTACTTC.

This chain joins TRBV30 and TRBJ2-3, with 8 bases that match TRBD1. CDR3 size: 15 residues. The germline CDR1 and CDR2 sequences are GTSNPN and SVGIG (reference sequence). The junction had 6 bases not matched to a gene; V was cut back by 0 bases and J by 4 bases. The CDR3 DNA reads TGTGCCTGGAGTGTCACCAGGGGGCTAGCAGATACGCAGTATTTT. Residues: CAWSVTRGLADTQYF.

The rearrangement joins TRBV5-1 to TRBJ1-2; no reliable D call. The V gene lost 5 bases and the J gene lost 4 bases, with 12 bases spanning the gap. CDR3 length: 13 amino acids. Germline assignment: CDR1 SGHRS and CDR2 YFSETQ. For the CDR3, the DNA is TGCGCCAGCAGTTTCGACGGATCCTATGGCTACACCTTC. Translating gives CASSFDGSYGYTF.

The chain uses TRBV6-1 and TRBJ1-4; D uncertain. Germline values: CDR1 MNHNS, CDR2 SASEGT. The CDR3 length is 15 residues. Trimming cost V 8 bases and J 4 bases, with 17 bases left between them. The CDR3 loop reads CASCREEADNEKLFF. CDR3 bases: TGTGCCAGCTGCCGGGAAGAAGCTGATAATGAAAAACTGTTTTTT.

The V and J genes are TRBV28 and TRBJ2-2, with D possibly matching TRBD2 (6 bases). The ends were cut back, 3 bases at V and 6 bases at J, with 14 bases in the middle. Per germline, CDR1 MDHEN and CDR2 SYDVKM. The CDR3 runs to 15 residues. Written as DNA, the CDR3 is TGTGCCAGCAGTTTTGGTCGGCGGGACGCCGGGGAGCTGTTTTTT. Translating it yields CASSFGRRDAGELFF. Variable domain in full (rest from reference TRBV28 and TRBJ2-2): DVKVTQSSRYLVKRTGEKVFLECVQDMDHENMFWYRQDPGLGLRLIYFSYDVKMKEKGDIPEGYSVSREKKERFSLILESASTNQTSMYLCASSFGRRDAGELFFGEGSRLTVL.

The chain couples TRBV9 to TRBJ2-7; 11 positions match TRBD2. CDR3 length: 13 amino acids. With V trimmed by 4 bases and J by 6 bases, 3 bases remained unmatched. Per germline, CDR1 SGDLS and CDR2 YYNGEE. The CDR3 nucleotides read TGTGCCAGCAGCCCGGGGACTAGCGGCGAGCAGTACTTC. Translating gives CASSPGTSGEQYF.

The chain has TRBV11-2 and TRBJ2-1; 9 positions match TRBD2. The CDR3 totals 15 residues. With V trimmed by 2 bases and J by 9 bases, 8 bases remained unmatched. Per germline, CDR1 SGHAT and CDR2 FQNNGV. The DNA for the CDR3 is TGTGCCAGCAGCTTAACCTTAGCGGGAGTCGTTGAGCAGTTCTTC. This gives the protein CASSLTLAGVVEQFF.

The chain carries TRBV29-1 and TRBJ2-7; D not certain. The CDR3 has 12 residues. The germline CDR1 and CDR2 sequences are SQVTM and ANQGSEA. V was pared by 3 bases and J by 0 bases, with 6 bases between. The CDR3 nucleotides are TGCAGCGTTGACGGTGGCTCCTACGAGCAGTACTTC. Translated: CSVDGGSYEQYF.

This chain uses TRBV18 with TRBJ1-1, with D unresolved. V shed 3 bases and J shed 1 base, with 6 bases lying between them. This CDR3 is built from 13 residues. Germline assignment: CDR1 KGHSH and CDR2 LQKENI. CDR3 DNA sequence: TGTGCCAGCTCACCGACACCGAACACTGAAGCTTTCTTT. Its protein is CASSPTPNTEAFF.

This chain links TRBV10-3 with TRBJ2-3, with 7 bases aligning to TRBD2. The CDR3 loop spans 14 amino acids. V lost 4 bases and J lost 5; bases outside the gene matches: 6. Germline CDR1 and CDR2: ENHRY and SYGVKD. The CDR3 loop reads CAISAEGLKDTQYF. For the CDR3, the DNA is TGTGCCATCAGTGCCGAGGGACTAAAAGATACGCAGTATTTT.

This clone was seen a single time. The chain carries TRBV6-5 and TRBJ2-7; D is possibly TRBD2 (6 bases). Per germline, CDR1 MNHEY and CDR2 SVGAGI. Trimming stripped 6 bases from V and 1 base from J, with 10 bases between. The CDR3 has 13 amino acids. The CDR3: CASSPGGSYEQYF. The CDR3 nucleotides are TGTGCCAGCAGCCCTGGAGGGTCCTACGAGCAGTACTTC.

V gene TRBV28 combines with J gene TRBJ2-1, with 7 bases identical to TRBD2. The CDR3 contains 16 residues. V trimming: 5 bases; J trimming: 3 bases; junction bases outside the gene matches: 10. Germline values: CDR1 MDHEN, CDR2 SYDVKM. The CDR3 region has the DNA TGTGCCAGCAGTCGGATGAGCGGGGCCGACTACAATGAGCAGTTCTTC. It encodes CASSRMSGADYNEQFF.

This clone was recorded only once. V usage is TRBV19 and J usage is TRBJ1-2; D is perhaps TRBD1 (6 bases). The CDR3 consists of 13 residues. CDR1 is LNHDA, CDR2 SQIVND, per germline (reference sequence). V dropped 7 bases and J dropped 4 bases, with 13 bases sitting between them. The CDR3 DNA reads as TGTGCCAGTACCTTGGACAGAGTCTATGGCTACACCTTC. It specifies CASTLDRVYGYTF. Using reference TRBV19 and TRBJ1-2 for the parts outside the CDR3, the full variable domain is DGGITQSPKYLFRKEGQNVTLSCEQNLNHDAMYWYRQDPGQGLRLIYYSQIVNDFQKGDIAEGYSVSREKKESFPLTVTSAQKNPTAFYLCASTLDRVYGYTFGSGTRLTVV.

The rearrangement links TRBV19 to TRBJ1-1; D is uncertain. The germline V gene encodes CDR1 LNHDA and CDR2 SQIVND (reference sequence). Deletions cut 7 bases from V and 3 bases from J, with 9 bases between. The CDR3 spans 12 residues. CDR3 DNA: TGTGCCAGTATGGACTCGTACACTGAAGCTTTCTTT. As protein: CASMDSYTEAFF. Based on the CDR3 plus reference TRBV19 and TRBJ1-1, the full variable domain is DGGITQSPKYLFRKEGQNVTLSCEQNLNHDAMYWYRQDPGQGLRLIYYSQIVNDFQKGDIAEGYSVSREKKESFPLTVTSAQKNPTAFYLCASMDSYTEAFFGQGTRLTVV.

The CDR3 DNA is TGTGCCAGTAGTATCTCCAGAAAGCAGGCTGGAAACACCATATATTTT. This codes for CASSISRKQAGNTIYF. The chain is built from TRBV19 and TRBJ1-3, with D unresolved. There are 16 residues in the CDR3. Trimming left V 3 bases short and J 2 bases short, with 14 bases between. Germline V CDR1 and CDR2: LNHDA, SQIVND (reference sequence).

The chain couples TRBV27 to TRBJ1-1, with no clear D. The CDR3 consists of 11 residues. Germline lookup yields CDR1 MNHEY and CDR2 SMNVEV (reference sequence). V was trimmed by 7 bases and J by 5 bases, leaving 8 bases between them. The CDR3 nucleotides are TGTGCCAGCACCGATGGGACTGAAGCTTTCTTT. This codes for CASTDGTEAFF.

This chain links TRBV7-8 with TRBJ2-6; tentative D call: TRBD1 (6 bases). V lost 5 bases and J lost 3, with 14 bases in between. Germline CDR1 and CDR2: SGHVS and FQNEAQ. The CDR3 is made up of 16 amino acids. CDR3 sequence (DNA): TGTGCCAGCAGCCCGAACGAGGGGGTTGGGGCCAACGTCCTGACTTTC. It specifies CASSPNEGVGANVLTF.

The rearrangement joins TRBV12-5 to TRBJ1-1; a possible D gene is TRBD1 (5 bases). Germline V gene lookup returns CDR1 LGHNT and CDR2 FRNRAP. The ends were cut back, 5 bases at V and 4 bases at J, with 14 bases in the middle. There are 14 residues in the CDR3. The DNA for the CDR3 is TGTGCTAGTGGTGGGACTGCGGGGGGCACTGAAGCTTTCTTT. Protein sequence: CASGGTAGGTEAFF.

V is TRBV7-9 and J is TRBJ1-1; D gene ambiguous. Germline CDR1 and CDR2: SEHNR and FQNEAQ (reference sequence). V lost 4 bases and J 3 bases, leaving 9 bases between the germline ends. This CDR3 contains 13 residues. The CDR3 loop is CASSSNSDTEAFF. The CDR3, as DNA: TGTGCCAGCAGCTCAAACTCAGACACTGAAGCTTTCTTT.

This chain connects TRBV5-6 to TRBJ1-2; 8 nucleotides match TRBD1. This CDR3 spans 16 amino acids. The germline gives CDR1 SGHDT, CDR2 YYEEEE. With 1 base clipped from V and 1 base from J, the junction kept 6 bases outside the gene matches. The CDR3 protein is CASSLSGTGFNYGYTF. In DNA, the CDR3 is TGTGCCAGCAGCTTGTCCGGGACAGGCTTTAACTATGGCTACACCTTC. The entire variable domain, with the rest obtained from reference TRBV5-6 and TRBJ1-2, is as follows: DAGVTQSPTHLIKTRGQQVTLRCSPKSGHDTVSWYQQALGQGPQFIFQYYEEEERQRGNFPDRFSGHQFPNYSSELNVNALLLGDSALYLCASSLSGTGFNYGYTFGSGTRLTVV.

This chain connects TRBV28 to TRBJ1-5; D is ambiguous. Looked up from germline, CDR1 is MDHEN and CDR2 is SYDVKM. Trimming pared 6 bases from V and 5 bases from J, leaving 8 bases between. The length of the CDR3 is 12 residues. CDR3 amino acids: CASSFRHQPQHF. DNA for the CDR3: TGTGCCAGCAGCTTCCGTCATCAGCCCCAGCATTTT.

This clone was observed once. The chain couples TRBV27 to TRBJ1-5, with a weak D call TRBD1 (5 bases). Germline CDR1 is MNHEY and CDR2 is SMNVEV (reference sequence). CDR3 length: 14 residues. Trimming pared 2 bases from V and 6 bases from J, leaving 11 bases between. For the CDR3, the DNA is TGTGCCAGCAGTTTAGAGGGGCTAGGTCAGCCCCAGCATTTT. Protein sequence: CASSLEGLGQPQHF.

CDR3 amino acids: CASSSIAGALYNEQFF. The CDR3 DNA is TGTGCCAGCAGCTCAATAGCGGGAGCGTTATACAATGAGCAGTTCTTC. The chain uses TRBV7-9 and TRBJ2-1; 9 bases align to TRBD2. Trimming cost V 4 bases and J 4 bases; bases outside gene matches: 8. The CDR3 loop spans 16 amino acids. CDR1 is SEHNR, CDR2 FQNEAQ, per germline (reference sequence). Full variable domain (remainder filled in from reference TRBV7-9 and TRBJ2-1): DTGVSQNPRHKITKRGQNVTFRCDPISEHNRLYWYRQTLGQGPEFLTYFQNEAQLEKSRLLSDRFSAERPKGSFSTLEIQRTEQGDSAMYLCASSSIAGALYNEQFFGPGTRLTVL.

V and J are TRBV30 and TRBJ2-3, with D unclear. Germline assignment: CDR1 GTSNPN and CDR2 SVGIG (reference sequence). The CDR3 totals 12 residues. The ends were cut back, 2 bases at V and 3 bases at J, with 6 bases in the middle. This CDR3 is CAWSFSTDTQYF. The CDR3 coding sequence is TGTGCCTGGAGTTTCAGTACAGATACGCAGTATTTT.

The chain carries TRBV5-1 and TRBJ2-7, with TRBD1 matching 10 bases. With 7 bases clipped from V and 4 bases from J, the junction kept 5 bases outside the gene matches. There are 13 residues in the CDR3. The V gene's germline CDR1 is SGHRS and CDR2 YFSETQ. The CDR3 sequence is CASGTGAGYEQYF. The DNA of the CDR3 is TGCGCCAGCGGGACAGGGGCGGGATACGAGCAGTACTTC.

This chain links TRBV7-8 with TRBJ2-7; TRBD2 matches 9 bases. Per the germline V gene, CDR1 is SGHVS and CDR2 is FQNEAQ. The CDR3 extends over 16 amino acids. J was trimmed by 5 bases and V by 1 base; bases with no gene match: 9. CDR3 loop: CASSLEGGRAGDEQYF. CDR3 nucleotides: TGTGCCAGCAGCTTAGAGGGCGGGAGGGCCGGGGACGAGCAGTACTTC.

This CDR3 is CASSFSASSYNEQFF. CDR3 in DNA: TGTGCCAGTAGCTTTAGCGCCAGCTCCTACAATGAGCAGTTCTTC. This chain links TRBV19 with TRBJ2-1; possibly TRBD2 for D (5 bases). Germline CDR1 and CDR2: LNHDA and SQIVND (reference sequence). V dropped 6 bases and J dropped 0 bases, with 12 bases sitting between them. This CDR3 is built from 15 residues.

The chain uses TRBV10-3 and TRBJ1-3; D is ambiguous. V was cut by 4 bases and J by 1 base, with 5 bases left in between. The CDR3 totals 13 residues. CDR1 ENHRY and CDR2 SYGVKD come from the germline V gene. CDR3 nucleotide sequence: TGTGCCATCAGTGGGGCTTCTGGAAACACCATATATTTT. It yields the protein CAISGASGNTIYF.

V gene TRBV7-9 combines with J gene TRBJ2-2, with 7 bases that match TRBD2. CDR1 SEHNR and CDR2 FQNEAQ come from the germline V gene (reference sequence). V lost 2 bases, J lost 4 bases, and 10 bases stayed unmatched. The length of the CDR3 is 17 residues. The CDR3 DNA is TGTGCCAGCAGCTTACCCGGCGGAGGCGGGGGCACCGGGGAGCTGTTTTTT. As protein: CASSLPGGGGGTGELFF.

The chain combines TRBV10-3 with TRBJ1-2; 8 nucleotides line up with TRBD1. This CDR3 has 15 residues. After removal of 4 bases from V and 3 bases from J, the junction contained 7 bases not matched to a gene. Germline CDR1 is ENHRY and CDR2 is SYGVKD. CDR3 loop: CAISGAQGEDYGYTF. The DNA for the CDR3 is TGTGCCATCAGTGGGGCACAGGGGGAGGACTATGGCTACACCTTC.